Listed below are T cell receptor beta chains from one sample, sequenced in a study of T-cell memory formation after mild COVID-19. TCRdb ran MiXCR on the 5' RACE reads and lists one entry per CDR3 protein. The sample holds approximately 230,000 distinct CDR3 sequences; less than 20% are singletons and the top ten take about 3.5%. The specimen sequenced was PBMCs or a T cell subset sorted from them (not recorded which). All receptors come from a man younger than 30 who had mild COVID-19 (a few samples of this study predate the infection). Cell type and time point are not known. The CDR3 runs from the conserved cysteine through the conserved F or W. Fields, in order: clone size, D gene, J gene, V gene, CDR3 DNA, CDR3 protein. D genes are given only for firm matches. The listing skips clone size in some rows; elsewhere it reads once, few, many or a size class.

clone size: .; D gene: .; J gene: TRBJ1-5; V gene: TRBV4-2; CDR3 DNA: TGTGCCAGCAGCCAACGGACGGGCCACAATCAGCCCCAGCATTTT; CDR3 protein: CASSQRTGHNQPQHF
clone size: .; D gene: TRBD1; J gene: TRBJ2-2; V gene: TRBV5-1; CDR3 DNA: TGCGCCAGCAGCCTGGACAGGAGCTCTCGTGGTGGGGAGCTGTTTTTT; CDR3 protein: CASSLDRSSRGGELFF
clone size: few; D gene: TRBD1; J gene: TRBJ1-6; V gene: TRBV5-6; CDR3 DNA: TGTGCCAGCAGCTCCGGACAGGGCGGTCCCTATAATTCACCCCTCCACTTT; CDR3 protein: CASSSGQGGPYNSPLHF
clone size: .; D gene: TRBD1; J gene: TRBJ1-2; V gene: TRBV20-1; CDR3 DNA: TGCAGTGCCCCTGGACAGGGGATGTTCCACTATGGCTACACCTTC; CDR3 protein: CSAPGQGMFHYGYTF
clone size: few; D gene: .; J gene: TRBJ2-3; V gene: TRBV20-1; CDR3 DNA: TGCAGTGCTAACCGGGACGGAAGCACAGATACGCAGTATTTT; CDR3 protein: CSANRDGSTDTQYF
clone size: few; D gene: .; J gene: TRBJ2-2; V gene: TRBV24-1; CDR3 DNA: TGTGCCACTCGGAACACCGGGGAGCTGTTTTTT; CDR3 protein: CATRNTGELFF
clone size: once; D gene: .; J gene: TRBJ2-1; V gene: TRBV29-1; CDR3 DNA: TGCAGCCCGAACAGGGTTGGTGAGCAGTTCTTC; CDR3 protein: CSPNRVGEQFF
clone size: few; D gene: .; J gene: TRBJ2-6; V gene: TRBV7-9; CDR3 DNA: TGTGCCAGCAGCTTCTTGGGGGCTGCTGGGGCCAACGTCCTGACTTTC; CDR3 protein: CASSFLGAAGANVLTF
clone size: .; D gene: .; J gene: TRBJ2-1; V gene: TRBV6-5; CDR3 DNA: TGTGCCAGCAGTTACGGCAGGGCGTTTAACAATGAGCAGTTCTTC; CDR3 protein: CASSYGRAFNNEQFF
clone size: few; D gene: .; J gene: TRBJ2-5; V gene: TRBV5-1; CDR3 DNA: TGCGCCAGCAGCTTGGTCAGGGACGGTGGGCGAGAGACCCAGTACTTC; CDR3 protein: CASSLVRDGGRETQYF
clone size: .; D gene: .; J gene: TRBJ2-7; V gene: TRBV12-3/TRBV12-4; CDR3 DNA: TGTGCCAGCAGTCTACAGGGAGCCTACGAGCAGTACTTC; CDR3 protein: CASSLQGAYEQYF
clone size: few; D gene: .; J gene: TRBJ2-2; V gene: TRBV12-3/TRBV12-4; CDR3 DNA: TGTGCCAGCACGGAGGGAACCAGCACCGGGGAGCTGTTTTTT; CDR3 protein: CASTEGTSTGELFF
clone size: .; D gene: .; J gene: TRBJ2-3; V gene: TRBV4-1; CDR3 DNA: TGCGCCAGCAAAGAGGCGGAAACTAGCACAGATACGCAGTATTTT; CDR3 protein: CASKEAETSTDTQYF
clone size: .; D gene: .; J gene: TRBJ1-5; V gene: TRBV12-3/TRBV12-4; CDR3 DNA: TGTGCCAGCAGTTTTCAGACTAATCAGCCCCAGCATTTT; CDR3 protein: CASSFQTNQPQHF
clone size: few; D gene: TRBD1; J gene: TRBJ2-7; V gene: TRBV2; CDR3 DNA: TGTGCCAGCAGGCGGGACAGGGGAAACTCCTACGAGCAGTACTTC; CDR3 protein: CASRRDRGNSYEQYF
clone size: .; D gene: TRBD2; J gene: TRBJ2-3; V gene: TRBV9; CDR3 DNA: TGTGCCAGCAGCGTAGGGCCAGCGGGGTACACAGATACGCAGTATTTT; CDR3 protein: CASSVGPAGYTDTQYF
clone size: .; D gene: .; J gene: TRBJ2-1; V gene: TRBV25-1; CDR3 DNA: TGTGCCAGCAGTGCCGCAAGGCCAGTACGGTTCTTC; CDR3 protein: CASSAARPVRFF
clone size: .; D gene: .; J gene: TRBJ2-2; V gene: TRBV6-5; CDR3 DNA: TGTGCCAGCAGTTCTTGGGGGACAAACACCGGGGAGCTGTTTTTT; CDR3 protein: CASSSWGTNTGELFF
clone size: few; D gene: .; J gene: TRBJ1-5; V gene: TRBV20-1; CDR3 DNA: TGCAGTGCCCCCAGGCCCAATCAGCCCCAGCATTTT; CDR3 protein: CSAPRPNQPQHF
clone size: .; D gene: TRBD1; J gene: TRBJ2-7; V gene: TRBV10-3; CDR3 DNA: TGTGCCATCAGAACAGGACAGGGCTACGAGCAGTACTTC; CDR3 protein: CAIRTGQGYEQYF
clone size: few; D gene: .; J gene: TRBJ1-5; V gene: TRBV18; CDR3 DNA: TGTGCCAGCTCACCTTTTAACGACCAGCCCCAGCATTTT; CDR3 protein: CASSPFNDQPQHF
clone size: few; D gene: .; J gene: TRBJ2-7; V gene: TRBV6-5; CDR3 DNA: TGTGCCAGCAGCCCGGGACTCGGTCGCGAGCAGTACTTC; CDR3 protein: CASSPGLGREQYF
clone size: few; D gene: .; J gene: TRBJ2-5; V gene: TRBV20-1; CDR3 DNA: TGCAGTGCTCTTGCTAGGGATACCGCCGAGACCCAGTACTTC; CDR3 protein: CSALARDTAETQYF
clone size: many; D gene: .; J gene: TRBJ2-6; V gene: TRBV5-1; CDR3 DNA: TGCGCCAGCAGCCAGGACGTGGCCTCTGGGGCCAACGTCCTGACTTTC; CDR3 protein: CASSQDVASGANVLTF
clone size: .; D gene: .; J gene: TRBJ1-2; V gene: TRBV7-2; CDR3 DNA: TGTGCCAGCAGCTTAGGTCGTGGGGCGACCTTC; CDR3 protein: CASSLGRGATF
clone size: .; D gene: .; J gene: TRBJ2-1; V gene: TRBV6-1; CDR3 DNA: TGTGCCAGCAATTTGGACAGTATACACCTCTCCTACAATGAGCAGTTCTTC; CDR3 protein: CASNLDSIHLSYNEQFF
clone size: .; D gene: .; J gene: TRBJ1-2; V gene: TRBV7-2; CDR3 DNA: TGTGCCAGCAGAGGACAGAGTAACTATGGCTACACCTTC; CDR3 protein: CASRGQSNYGYTF
clone size: many; D gene: TRBD1; J gene: TRBJ2-7; V gene: TRBV12-3/TRBV12-4; CDR3 DNA: TGTGCCAGCAGTAAACCCGGGACAGGAGGCTACGAGCAGTACTTC; CDR3 protein: CASSKPGTGGYEQYF
clone size: .; D gene: TRBD2; J gene: TRBJ2-5; V gene: TRBV4-3; CDR3 DNA: TGCGCCAGCAGCCAACTAGCGGGGGGGCCGGGGGAGACCCAGTACTTC; CDR3 protein: CASSQLAGGPGETQYF
clone size: .; D gene: TRBD1; J gene: TRBJ1-2; V gene: TRBV9; CDR3 DNA: TGTGCCAGCAGCGTCGAACCCGGGACAGACTATGGCTACACCTTC; CDR3 protein: CASSVEPGTDYGYTF
clone size: few; D gene: .; J gene: TRBJ1-3; V gene: TRBV7-2; CDR3 DNA: TGTGCCAGCAGCCCCGGGTCCGCAGCTGGAAACACCATATATTTT; CDR3 protein: CASSPGSAAGNTIYF
clone size: few; D gene: .; J gene: TRBJ2-3; V gene: TRBV5-1; CDR3 DNA: TGCGCCAGCAGCTTGGCCATTCACACAGATACGCAGTATTTT; CDR3 protein: CASSLAIHTDTQYF
clone size: .; D gene: .; J gene: TRBJ2-7; V gene: TRBV7-8; CDR3 DNA: TGTGCCAGCAGCTTAGTAGACAGGAGCTACGAGCAGTACTTC; CDR3 protein: CASSLVDRSYEQYF
clone size: few; D gene: .; J gene: TRBJ2-7; V gene: TRBV6-1; CDR3 DNA: TGTGCCAGCAGAGAATCCGGGGGTCACGAGCAGTACTTC; CDR3 protein: CASRESGGHEQYF
clone size: .; D gene: .; J gene: TRBJ2-2; V gene: TRBV11-2; CDR3 DNA: TGTGCCAGCAGCTGGCAGGTCGGGGAGCTGTTTTTT; CDR3 protein: CASSWQVGELFF
clone size: .; D gene: .; J gene: TRBJ1-1; V gene: TRBV19; CDR3 DNA: TGTGCCAGTAGTCCCCGACACGGTTGGCCTGAAGCTTTCTTT; CDR3 protein: CASSPRHGWPEAFF
clone size: many; D gene: .; J gene: TRBJ2-2; V gene: TRBV6-5; CDR3 DNA: TGTGCCAGCAGTTACCAGGCGCCGCTACGGACCGGGGAGCTGTTTTTT; CDR3 protein: CASSYQAPLRTGELFF
clone size: .; D gene: TRBD1; J gene: TRBJ1-2; V gene: TRBV4-3; CDR3 DNA: TGCGCCAGCAGCCCAAAGGACAGGGCTGTTCATGGCTACACCTTC; CDR3 protein: CASSPKDRAVHGYTF
clone size: few; D gene: .; J gene: TRBJ2-1; V gene: TRBV29-1; CDR3 DNA: TGCAGCGTCCGTTTAGTGGTTAATGAGCAGTTCTTC; CDR3 protein: CSVRLVVNEQFF
clone size: many; D gene: .; J gene: TRBJ1-4; V gene: TRBV5-1; CDR3 DNA: TGCGCCAGCAGGCGGACCGGGACGGAGAATGAAAAACTGTTTTTT; CDR3 protein: CASRRTGTENEKLFF